This is a list of T cell receptor beta chains from one sample in a study of T cell repertoires in ileal Crohn's disease. Assay used: immunoSEQ multiplex PCR; TCRdb lists only in-frame clones, some missing. The repertoire consists of around 17,000 clones, with 88% occurring once and the leading ten covering less than 7%. Material: ileal tissue. Receptor source: an adult with Crohn's disease. Each CDR3 is given with its conserved first and last residue. Fields, in order: D gene, V gene, clone size, J gene, CDR3 protein, CDR3 DNA. A D gene is named only where the DNA matches it firmly. Some rows mark clone size as missing; the rest say once, few, many or name a class of expanded clone.

d_call: -
v_call: TRBV30
clone_size: few
j_call: TRBJ2-1
cdr3_aa: CAWTVPGAYNEQFF
cdr3_nt: TGTGCCTGGACCGTTCCGGGGGCCTACAATGAGCAGTTCTTC

d_call: -
v_call: TRBV7-9
clone_size: -
j_call: TRBJ1-1
cdr3_aa: CASSLTLNTEAFF
cdr3_nt: TGTGCCAGCAGCTTAACACTGAACACTGAAGCTTTCTTT

d_call: -
v_call: TRBV29-1
clone_size: -
j_call: TRBJ1-5
cdr3_aa: CSVGGATNQPQHF
cdr3_nt: TGCAGCGTGGGCGGGGCCACGAATCAGCCCCAGCATTTT

d_call: -
v_call: TRBV7-9
clone_size: -
j_call: TRBJ2-2
cdr3_aa: CASRSLMAVQLSTGELFF
cdr3_nt: TGTGCCAGCAGATCGCTTATGGCGGTCCAGCTGAGCACCGGGGAGCTGTTTTTT

d_call: -
v_call: TRBV7-2
clone_size: -
j_call: TRBJ2-2
cdr3_aa: CASSRDTGELFF
cdr3_nt: TGTGCCAGCAGCCGAGACACCGGGGAGCTGTTTTTT

d_call: TRBD1
v_call: TRBV2
clone_size: -
j_call: TRBJ1-1
cdr3_aa: CASRSGQGGTEAFF
cdr3_nt: TGTGCCAGCAGATCGGGACAGGGTGGAACTGAAGCTTTCTTT

d_call: -
v_call: TRBV7-2
clone_size: -
j_call: TRBJ1-1
cdr3_aa: CASSLIANTEAFF
cdr3_nt: TGTGCCAGCAGCCTAATCGCGAACACTGAAGCTTTCTTT

d_call: -
v_call: TRBV2
clone_size: -
j_call: TRBJ1-1
cdr3_aa: CASSEGGKGRAFF
cdr3_nt: TGTGCCAGCAGTGAGGGGGGGAAAGGAAGAGCTTTCTTT

d_call: TRBD1
v_call: TRBV6-1
clone_size: -
j_call: TRBJ1-5
cdr3_aa: CASITQGARQPQHF
cdr3_nt: TGTGCCAGCATCACTCAGGGGGCTAGGCAGCCCCAGCATTTT

d_call: TRBD1
v_call: TRBV4-1
clone_size: few
j_call: TRBJ1-2
cdr3_aa: CASSVLRTGAGYTF
cdr3_nt: TGCGCCAGCAGCGTACTTCGGACAGGGGCTGGCTACACCTTC

d_call: TRBD1
v_call: TRBV30
clone_size: -
j_call: TRBJ1-1
cdr3_aa: CAWSGRQGHTEAFF
cdr3_nt: TGTGCCTGGAGTGGCCGACAGGGGCACACTGAAGCTTTCTTT

d_call: -
v_call: TRBV25-1
clone_size: -
j_call: TRBJ2-1
cdr3_aa: CASSEPMEGEQFF
cdr3_nt: TGTGCCAGCAGTGAGCCAATGGAGGGAGAGCAGTTCTTC

d_call: -
v_call: TRBV6-5
clone_size: -
j_call: TRBJ1-2
cdr3_aa: CASTPLAGARGGYTF
cdr3_nt: TGTGCCAGCACCCCCTTGGCAGGGGCGAGAGGTGGCTACACCTTC

d_call: -
v_call: TRBV5-1
clone_size: -
j_call: TRBJ2-5
cdr3_aa: CASSLTHQETQYF
cdr3_nt: TGCGCCAGCAGCTTGACACACCAAGAGACCCAGTACTTC

d_call: -
v_call: TRBV13
clone_size: -
j_call: TRBJ1-5
cdr3_aa: CASSLGPGVDQPQHF
cdr3_nt: TGTGCCAGCAGCTTGGGTCCGGGGGTGGATCAGCCCCAGCATTTT

d_call: -
v_call: TRBV30
clone_size: -
j_call: TRBJ1-2
cdr3_aa: CAWSSGGPDGYTF
cdr3_nt: TGTGCCTGGAGTTCCGGGGGGCCGGATGGCTACACCTTC

d_call: -
v_call: TRBV19
clone_size: -
j_call: TRBJ2-5
cdr3_aa: CASSIGTSLIETQYF
cdr3_nt: TGTGCCAGTAGTATAGGGACAAGTTTGATAGAGACCCAGTACTTC

d_call: TRBD1
v_call: TRBV28
clone_size: once
j_call: TRBJ2-7
cdr3_aa: CASSLPTGVYEQYF
cdr3_nt: TGTGCCAGCAGTTTACCAACAGGGGTCTACGAGCAGTACTTC

d_call: -
v_call: TRBV5-4
clone_size: -
j_call: TRBJ2-3
cdr3_aa: CASSSDLPDTQYF
cdr3_nt: TGTGCCAGCAGCTCCGACTTACCAGATACGCAGTATTTT

d_call: -
v_call: TRBV6-4
clone_size: -
j_call: TRBJ2-7
cdr3_aa: CASSAGVGSSYEQYF
cdr3_nt: TGTGCCAGCAGTGCTGGGGTAGGGAGCTCCTACGAGCAGTACTTC

d_call: TRBD1
v_call: TRBV4-1
clone_size: -
j_call: TRBJ2-2
cdr3_aa: CASSQQGQGTNTGELFF
cdr3_nt: TGCGCCAGCAGCCAGCAGGGACAGGGGACGAACACCGGGGAGCTGTTTTTT

d_call: -
v_call: TRBV7-7
clone_size: -
j_call: TRBJ2-3
cdr3_aa: CASSRLADTQYF
cdr3_nt: TGTGCTAGCAGCCGACTAGCAGATACGCAGTATTTT

d_call: -
v_call: TRBV4-2
clone_size: -
j_call: TRBJ1-6
cdr3_aa: CASSPRQVYNSPLHF
cdr3_nt: TGTGCCAGCAGCCCTAGACAGGTTTATAATTCACCCCTCCACTTT

d_call: TRBD1
v_call: TRBV9
clone_size: -
j_call: TRBJ2-7
cdr3_aa: CASSGDRGAWAYEQYF
cdr3_nt: TGTGCCAGCAGCGGGGACAGGGGAGCTTGGGCCTACGAGCAGTACTTC

d_call: TRBD1
v_call: TRBV28
clone_size: -
j_call: TRBJ1-1
cdr3_aa: CASSRDRVWTEAFF
cdr3_nt: TGTGCCAGCAGTAGAGACAGGGTCTGGACTGAAGCTTTCTTT

d_call: -
v_call: TRBV30
clone_size: -
j_call: TRBJ2-3
cdr3_aa: CAWSIGGTDTQYF
cdr3_nt: TGTGCCTGGAGTATAGGAGGCACAGATACGCAGTATTTT

d_call: TRBD2
v_call: TRBV5-6
clone_size: -
j_call: TRBJ2-3
cdr3_aa: CASSLGLAGDTQYF
cdr3_nt: TGTGCCAGCAGCTTGGGACTAGCGGGAGATACGCAGTATTTT

d_call: -
v_call: TRBV29-1
clone_size: -
j_call: TRBJ2-7
cdr3_aa: CSASRTGNWEQYF
cdr3_nt: TGCAGCGCCAGCAGGACGGGGAATTGGGAGCAGTACTTC

d_call: -
v_call: TRBV5-4
clone_size: -
j_call: TRBJ2-5
cdr3_aa: CASSRAASQETQYF
cdr3_nt: TGTGCCAGCAGCCGTGCGGCCTCCCAAGAGACCCAGTACTTC

d_call: TRBD1
v_call: TRBV7-7
clone_size: -
j_call: TRBJ2-5
cdr3_aa: CASSLGTGQETQYF
cdr3_nt: TGTGCTAGCAGCTTAGGGACAGGCCAAGAGACCCAGTACTTC